This entry features one T cell receptor (beta chain) sequence. Antigen unknown. This specimen belongs to a study of cytomegalovirus exposure and HLA in healthy donors. Primers for the PCR totalled 60 Vbeta and 13 Jbeta. Repertoires were generated with immunoSEQ multiplex PCR, while TCRdb's copy carries only in-frame clones and drops some. The sample has over 150,000 clones, 65% to 90% seen once. Broader study findings: Testing in vitro showed a few CMV-associated chains specific for CMV antigens. Most TCR sequences showed up rarely, but some public TCRs showed up in many donors.

This CDR3 region has 16 residues. Looked up from germline, CDR1 is ENHRY and CDR2 is SYGVKD. With 4 bases clipped from V and 4 bases from J, the junction kept 5 bases outside the gene matches. The chain joins TRBV10-3 to TRBJ2-2; the match to TRBD2 covers 11 bases. Sample: PBMCs. The receptor was derived from a girl aged 2 to 10 in good health and CMV-seropositive. In DNA, the CDR3 is TGTGCCATCAGTGGGGCTAGCGGGGGGATCACCGGGGAGCTGTTTTTT. As protein: CAISGASGGITGELFF.